This entry features one T cell receptor (beta chain) sequence. These data are taken from a study of blood T cell repertoires in COVID-19. TCRdb's table, derived via immunoSEQ multiplex PCR, lists solely in-frame clones and lacks some. The sample carries 290,000 or so clones, about 90% recorded once. Participants had their cohort set by participant-reported clinical history. The germline V gene has CDR1 MDHEN and CDR2 SYDVKM. The germline V and J ends were trimmed by 3 bases and 0 bases, with 7 bases remaining between them. This CDR3 is built from 14 residues. The chain joins TRBV28 to TRBJ2-3; tentative D call: TRBD2 (6 bases). The receptor was derived from a woman aged 18-29 years with acute COVID-19. The sample taken for sequencing was PBMCs or T cells enriched from blood (not recorded which). DNA for the CDR3: TGTGCCAGCAGTTTCACTAGCAGCACAGATACGCAGTATTTT. Protein: CASSFTSSTDTQYF. Full variable domain (outside the CDR3, taken from reference TRBV28 and TRBJ2-3): DVKVTQSSRYLVKRTGEKVFLECVQDMDHENMFWYRQDPGLGLRLIYFSYDVKMKEKGDIPEGYSVSREKKERFSLILESASTNQTSMYLCASSFTSSTDTQYFGPGTRLTVL.